Included here is one TCR beta chain sequence, with context. Its target is unknown. The sample comes from a study of T cell repertoires in urothelial bladder cancer. Study information: Of 12 resected lesions, three were cT2 or greater. Study-wide results and caveats: Median T cells were roughly 5,500 in carcinoma and about 25,000 in benign specimens. Up to roughly 15% of carcinoma infiltrating lymphocytes belonged to one T-cell clone. Benign specimens had a median about 13% infiltrating lymphocyte percentage.

Trimming removed 0 bases at V and 4 bases at J, with 9 bases between. In germline, CDR1 is SGHTA, CDR2 FQGNSA. The CDR3 runs 14 residues. Profiling relied on immunoSEQ multiplex PCR, and the TCRdb table lists in-frame clones only, not all of them. The sample has roughly 11,000 clones; about two thirds are singletons. The sequenced sample was tumor-infiltrating cells from bladder cancer. The chain uses TRBV7-2 and TRBJ1-2; D is undetermined. The sequence derives from a human donor with a benign inflammatory bladder lesion. The CDR3 here is CASSLALAAYGYTF. The CDR3 DNA is TGTGCCAGCAGCTTAGCACTCGCCGCCTATGGCTACACCTTC. Drawing the rest from reference TRBV7-2 and TRBJ1-2, the complete variable domain is GAGVSQSPSNKVTEKGKDVELRCDPISGHTALYWYRQSLGQGLEFLIYFQGNSAPDKSGLPSDRFSAERTGGSVSTLTIQRTQQEDSAVYLCASSLALAAYGYTFGSGTRLTVV.